Below are 30 T cell receptor beta chains sequenced from a single sample in a study of cytomegalovirus exposure and HLA in healthy donors (dated by TCRdb to between 2016 and 2019). The library was obtained by the immunoSEQ multiplex PCR assay. A mixture of 60 forward primers for TCR Vbeta segments and 13 reverse primers for TCR Jbeta segments was used in the multiplex PCR. TCRdb mirrors the immuneACCESS table, restricted to in-frame sequences. Some clones are absent from its copies; in checked studies, under half trace to an unresolved V gene, and the reason for the others is unknown. The sample includes approximately 170,000 clones, with around three quarters observed a single time. Roughly 1.5% of the sample is taken by the ten largest. Sequencing was performed on PBMCs. These receptor sequences come from a middle-aged man in good health and CMV-seronegative.

This clone was counted a few times. This sequence joins TRBV6-5 and TRBJ2-2; D is perhaps TRBD1 (5 bases). The CDR3 contains 15 residues. The V and J ends lost 8 bases and 0 bases respectively, with 13 bases between them. Germline V lookup: CDR1 MNHEY, CDR2 SVGAGI. CDR3 residues: CASSWGYTNTGELFF. CDR3 coding DNA: TGTGCCAGCTCATGGGGCTATACGAACACCGGGGAGCTGTTTTTT.

This clone appeared a few times. The chain recombines TRBV18 with TRBJ2-7; 8 bases are a match to TRBD1. Trimming took 1 base from V and 1 from J; bases not matched to a gene: 6. Germline V gives CDR1 KGHSH, CDR2 LQKENI. The CDR3 sequence is 16 residues long. CDR3 coding DNA: TGTGCCAGCTCACCACAGCGACAGGGGAGTTCCTACGAGCAGTACTTC. Its protein product is CASSPQRQGSSYEQYF.

The genes are TRBV28 and TRBJ1-4, with 9 bases matching TRBD1. The V gene end was trimmed by 5 bases and the J gene end by 8 bases; junction bases not matched to a gene: 15. The germline V gene has CDR1 MDHEN and CDR2 SYDVKM. The CDR3 runs to 17 residues. The CDR3 here is CASSPLLTGTGNEKLFF. The CDR3 coding sequence is TGTGCCAGCAGTCCCCTCCTAACCGGGACAGGGAACGAAAAACTGTTTTTT.

This clone appeared once. This chain uses TRBV27 with TRBJ2-7; 11 positions match TRBD2. Germline V gene lookup returns CDR1 MNHEY and CDR2 SMNVEV (reference sequence). J was trimmed by 6 bases and V by 1 base; bases with no gene match: 14. This CDR3 has 18 residues. This CDR3 is CASSLYRTGRLAGSEQYF. DNA for the CDR3: TGTGCCAGCAGTTTATATCGGACAGGGAGACTAGCGGGAAGCGAGCAGTACTTC.

The J gene is TRBJ1-2, the V gene TRBV10-3; 8 bases line up with TRBD1. The ends lost 5 bases at V and 9 bases at J; junction bases unmatched: 11. The CDR3 runs 14 residues. Germline CDR1 reads ENHRY; CDR2 reads SYGVKD. CDR3 amino acids: CAISSAGQGKSYTF. The CDR3 DNA reads TGTGCCATCAGTTCCGCCGGACAGGGAAAAAGCTACACCTTC.

Concerning this clone: One junction end disagrees with the germline gene, perhaps due to a read error. This chain links TRBV19 with TRBJ2-4; TRBD1 is a possible D gene (6 bases). This CDR3 is 15 amino acids long. Germline V gene data show CDR1 as LNHDA and CDR2 as SQIVND (reference sequence). CDR3 nucleotide sequence: TGTGCCAGTACCTTACAGGGCTCCGCCAAAAACAGTCAGTACTTC. It yields the protein CASTLQGSAKNSQYF.

The rearrangement links TRBV6-1 to TRBJ1-1; 7 bases map to TRBD1. Germline CDR1 is MNHNS and CDR2 is SASEGT. There are 17 residues in the CDR3. Germline trimming cut 4 bases from V and 0 bases from J; bases unmatched to any gene: 11. CDR3 sequence (DNA): TGTGCCAGCAGTGGAAACAGGGGACCAGTGGTGAACACTGAAGCTTTCTTT. Its protein product is CASSGNRGPVVNTEAFF.

The J gene is TRBJ1-2, the V gene TRBV11-2, with a tentative D call TRBD1 (5 bases). Germline V gives CDR1 SGHAT, CDR2 FQNNGV. The ends were cut back, 4 bases at V and 7 bases at J, with 19 bases in the middle. CDR3 length equals 15 residues. The CDR3 DNA is TGTGCCAGCAGCTCAAGGGGCGTCTTATCTTCTGGCTACACCTTC. It translates to CASSSRGVLSSGYTF.

In its sample, this clone was seen a few times. In nucleotides, the CDR3 is TGCGCCAGCAGCTTGTCACCGAGCTCCTACGAGCAGTACTTC. This codes for CASSLSPSSYEQYF. V usage is TRBV5-1 and J usage is TRBJ2-7; D is undetermined. This CDR3 comprises 14 residues. Between the trimmed V and J ends, which lost 1 base and 0 bases, there was a span of 8 bases. Germline V gene lookup returns CDR1 SGHRS and CDR2 YFSETQ.

This chain joins TRBV18 and TRBJ1-5; D is undetermined. The CDR3 has 13 amino acids. CDR1 and CDR2 (germline): KGHSH, LQKENI. The V and J ends lost 6 bases and 1 base respectively, with 7 bases between them. The CDR3 DNA sequence: TGTGCCAGCTCTTCGAGCAGCAATCAGCCCCAGCATTTT. Translating it yields CASSSSSNQPQHF.

This rearrangement joins TRBV5-4 to TRBJ2-2, with 15 bases fitting TRBD2. CDR1 is SGHNT, CDR2 YYREEE, per germline (reference sequence). This CDR3 spans 17 amino acids. Trimming cost V 4 bases and J 5 bases; bases outside gene matches: 6. CDR3 DNA: TGTGCCAGCAGCCCGATGGGACTAGCGGGAGGTACCGGGGAGCTGTTTTTT. Amino acids: CASSPMGLAGGTGELFF.

The V and J genes are TRBV27 and TRBJ2-1, with 13 bases that match TRBD2. CDR1 is MNHEY and CDR2 is SMNVEV in the germline V gene (reference sequence). With 10 bases clipped from V and 8 bases from J, the junction kept 8 bases outside the gene matches. The CDR3 is 14 amino acids. The CDR3 region is CATAGTSGNDEQFF. In DNA form, the CDR3 reads TGTGCCACTGCCGGGACTAGCGGGAACGATGAGCAGTTCTTC.

The rearrangement joins TRBV7-9 to TRBJ2-7; tentatively, D is TRBD2 (5 bases). V was shortened by 5 bases and J by 3 bases, with 11 bases between the two germline ends. The CDR3 has 13 residues. Germline CDR1 and CDR2: SEHNR and FQNEAQ (reference sequence). Written as DNA, the CDR3 is TGTGCCAGCAGCCGCCCGGGGTACTACGAGCAGTACGTC. Translating gives CASSRPGYYEQYV.

V and J are TRBV27 and TRBJ2-7; D is perhaps TRBD2 (6 bases). The CDR3 runs to 15 residues. From germline, CDR1 is MNHEY and CDR2 SMNVEV (reference sequence). V was clipped by 9 bases and J by 5 bases, with 23 bases between them. CDR3 loop: CASRGTATIFDEQYV. As DNA, the CDR3 is TGTGCCAGTCGGGGGACTGCCACAATTTTCGACGAGCAGTACGTC.

This clone appeared once. The chain is built from TRBV28 and TRBJ2-7; 13 nucleotides line up with TRBD2. This CDR3 is built from 16 residues. The J segment lost 7 bases and the V segment lost 7 bases, leaving 13 bases of the junction unmatched. Germline V gives CDR1 MDHEN, CDR2 SYDVKM. In DNA, the CDR3 is TGTGCCAGCACCAAGAGGGGACTAGCGGGACAGGGGGAGCAGTACTTC. It translates to CASTKRGLAGQGEQYF.

This chain connects TRBV6-1 to TRBJ2-7, with TRBD2 matching 7 bases. V was clipped by 1 base and J by 12 bases; unmatched bases: 9. This CDR3 spans 13 amino acids. Germline loops: CDR1 MNHNS, CDR2 SASEGT. The CDR3 loop reads CASSEGASGLRYF. In DNA, the CDR3 is TGTGCCAGCAGTGAAGGGGCTAGCGGATTGCGGTACTTC.

V is TRBV2 and J is TRBJ1-1, with TRBD1 matching over 11 bases. CDR1 SNHLY and CDR2 FYNNEI come from the germline V gene. J was trimmed by 5 bases and V by 6 bases; bases with no gene match: 5. The CDR3 is 14 amino acids. The CDR3 coding sequence is TGTGCCAGCAGCCAGGGACAGGGGGAGACTGAAGCTTTCTTT. Its protein is CASSQGQGETEAFF.

The chain is built from TRBV27 and TRBJ1-5; tentative D call: TRBD1 (5 bases). Trimming cost V 2 bases and J 1 base, with 12 bases left between them. The CDR3 is made up of 16 amino acids. Germline assignment: CDR1 MNHEY and CDR2 SMNVEV (reference sequence). CDR3 DNA sequence: TGTGCCAGCAGTTTAGGGGCAGGTGCGAGCAATCAGCCCCAGCATTTT. Its protein is CASSLGAGASNQPQHF.

This clone showed up just once. V usage is TRBV5-6 and J usage is TRBJ2-7, with 8 bases fitting TRBD2. From germline, CDR1 is SGHDT and CDR2 YYEEEE. V gave up 3 bases and J gave up 6 bases; unmatched junction bases: 11. This CDR3 has 15 amino acids. The CDR3 region has the DNA TGTGCCAGCAGCTGGGGTATTAGCGGGAACGTCGAGCAGTACTTC. It specifies CASSWGISGNVEQYF.

This clone was seen more than once but under ten times. The CDR3, as DNA: TGTGCCAGCAGCTTACGGGCCACTAGCGGGAGGTACGACGAGCAGTACGTC. Translation gives CASSLRATSGRYDEQYV. This chain joins TRBV7-8 and TRBJ2-7; 12 bases fit TRBD2. Germline CDR1 is SGHVS and CDR2 is FQNEAQ. V lost 2 bases to trimming and J lost 5 bases; unmatched junction nucleotides: 10. This CDR3 contains 17 residues.

J is TRBJ2-7 and V is TRBV11-2; D is possibly TRBD2 (5 bases). V lost 5 bases, J lost 1 base, and 6 bases lay in between. The CDR3 has 12 residues. Germline V gene lookup returns CDR1 SGHAT and CDR2 FQNNGV. The CDR3 DNA reads as TGTGCCAGCAGCCGGGATTCCTACGAGCAGTACGTC. It specifies CASSRDSYEQYV.

This chain joins TRBV7-2 and TRBJ2-1; D possibly corresponds to TRBD2 (6 bases). The CDR3 runs to 16 residues. V lost 2 bases and J 6 bases, leaving 17 bases between the germline ends. The germline V gene encodes CDR1 SGHTA and CDR2 FQGNSA. The CDR3 sequence is CASSLRGRDFVNEQFF. The CDR3, as DNA: TGTGCCAGCAGCTTACGCGGGCGGGATTTTGTCAATGAGCAGTTCTTC.

This sequence joins TRBV7-3 and TRBJ2-3; 10 bases fit TRBD1. J gave up 6 bases and V 4 bases, and 7 bases lay outside the gene matches. Germline CDR1 SGHTA, CDR2 FQGTGA. There are 15 residues in the CDR3. In nucleotides, the CDR3 is TGTGCCAGCAGCTATCGGACAGGGGGTTTCGATACGCAGTATTTT. This encodes CASSYRTGGFDTQYF.

The J gene is TRBJ2-5, the V gene TRBV11-2; possible D gene TRBD2, 6 bases. V was clipped by 3 bases and J by 2 bases, with 19 bases between them. The germline V gene has CDR1 SGHAT and CDR2 FQNNGV. This CDR3 comprises 17 residues. CDR3 residues: CASSFLGGKRSQETQYF. CDR3 nucleotides: TGTGCCAGCAGCTTTTTGGGCGGGAAGAGGAGTCAAGAGACCCAGTACTTC.

In regard to this clone: The sample contains more than one DNA sequence encoding this CDR3. The gene calls are TRBV10-3 and TRBJ1-1; D is perhaps TRBD1 (5 bases). Between the trimmed V and J ends, which lost 6 bases and 1 base, there was a span of 6 bases. Germline-derived CDR1 and CDR2 are ENHRY and SYGVKD. This CDR3 contains 12 residues. The CDR3 is CAISGQNTEAFF. The CDR3, as DNA: TGTGCCATCAGCGGACAGAACACTGAAGCTTTCTTT.

The chain couples TRBV15 to TRBJ2-1; 10 bases are a match to TRBD1. This CDR3 is built from 15 residues. The trim removed 3 bases at V and 7 bases at J, leaving 6 bases unmatched. The germline V gene encodes CDR1 LNHNV and CDR2 YYDKDF (reference sequence). CDR3 amino acids: CATSSPGQGPNEQFF. In nucleotides, the CDR3 is TGTGCCACCAGCAGCCCGGGACAGGGGCCTAATGAGCAGTTCTTC.

The CDR3 loop reads CASSFGGGYTEAFF. CDR3 nucleotides: TGTGCCAGCAGTTTTGGGGGGGGGTACACTGAAGCTTTCTTT. V gene TRBV27 combines with J gene TRBJ1-1; D may be TRBD1 (5 bases). The CDR3 spans 14 residues. Germline V lookup: CDR1 MNHEY, CDR2 SMNVEV (reference sequence). Trimming left V 3 bases short and J 3 bases short, with 11 bases between.

The chain is built from TRBV6-5 and TRBJ2-7; no reliable D call. The V gene's germline CDR1 is MNHEY and CDR2 SVGAGI. Trimming removed 6 bases from V and 2 bases from J, with 14 bases in between. The CDR3 runs to 14 residues. The CDR3 DNA is TGTGCCAGCAGATACGGGCCTACCACCTACGAGCAGTACGTC. Translation: CASRYGPTTYEQYV.

The J gene is TRBJ1-1, the V gene TRBV19; 8 nucleotides match TRBD1. This CDR3 is 15 amino acids long. Germline assignment: CDR1 LNHDA and CDR2 SQIVND (reference sequence). Germline trimming cut 7 bases from V and 0 bases from J; bases unmatched to any gene: 7. The CDR3 protein is CASNRQGIMNTEAFF. The CDR3 coding sequence is TGTGCCAGTAACAGACAGGGGATCATGAACACTGAAGCTTTCTTT.

This clone has a handful of counts. The chain combines TRBV5-1 with TRBJ1-2, with TRBD1 matching over 7 bases. Germline V gene lookup returns CDR1 SGHRS and CDR2 YFSETQ. The CDR3 sequence is 14 residues long. Unmatched junction bases numbered 6, after V lost 3 bases and J lost 4 bases. Here the CDR3 DNA reads TGCGCCAGCAGCTGGGGGACAGACCGCTATGGCTACACCTTC. Translated: CASSWGTDRYGYTF. Supplemented by reference TRBV5-1 and TRBJ1-2, the full variable domain reads KAGVTQTPRYLIKTRGQQVTLSCSPISGHRSVSWYQQTPGQGLQFLFEYFSETQRNKGNFPGRFSGRQFSNSRSEMNVSTLELGDSALYLCASSWGTDRYGYTFGSGTRLTVV.